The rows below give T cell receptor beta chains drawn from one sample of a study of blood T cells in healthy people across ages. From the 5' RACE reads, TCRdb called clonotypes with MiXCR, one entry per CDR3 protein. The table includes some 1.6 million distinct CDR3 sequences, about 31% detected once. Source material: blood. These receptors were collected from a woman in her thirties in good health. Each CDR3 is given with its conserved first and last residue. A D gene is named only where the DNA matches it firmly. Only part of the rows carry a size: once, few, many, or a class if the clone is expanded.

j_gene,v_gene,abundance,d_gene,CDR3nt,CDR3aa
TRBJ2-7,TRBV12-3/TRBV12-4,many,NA,TGTGCCAGCAGTTTAAGTCTGGGCTCCTACGAGCAGTACTTC,CASSLSLGSYEQYF
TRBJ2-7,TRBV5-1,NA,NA,TGCGCCAGCAGCTTCGGTAGGGGAATGGGAGAGCAGTACTTC,CASSFGRGMGEQYF
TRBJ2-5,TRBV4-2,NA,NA,TGTGCCAGCAGCCGTACTCTACGGGGGACCCAGTACTTC,CASSRTLRGTQYF
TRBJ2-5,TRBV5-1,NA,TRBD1,TGCGCCAGCAGGACAGGGGGCGCAAGTGGGGAGACCCAGTACTTC,CASRTGGASGETQYF
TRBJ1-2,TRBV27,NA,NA,TGTGCCAGCAGTTATACGCAGAGCGGCTCAAACTATGGCTACACCTTC,CASSYTQSGSNYGYTF
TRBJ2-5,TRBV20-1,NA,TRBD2,TGCAGTGCTATAACTAGCGGGAGGGCCTTGGAGACCCAGTACTTC,CSAITSGRALETQYF
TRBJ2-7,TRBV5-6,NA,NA,TGTGCCTGCAGCTTCCGCCGCGAAACCTACGAGCAGTACTTC,CACSFRRETYEQYF
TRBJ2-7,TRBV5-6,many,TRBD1,TGTGCCAGCAGACCTGGACAGGCCTCCTACGAGCAGTACTTC,CASRPGQASYEQYF
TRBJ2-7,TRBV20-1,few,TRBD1,TGCAGTGCTAGATTGAGGGGGCGCCCAGGTCAATACGAGCAGTACTTC,CSARLRGRPGQYEQYF
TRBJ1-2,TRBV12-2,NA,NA,TGTGCAAGTCGCACTATGGGGCGGACCAACTATGGCTACACCTTC,CASRTMGRTNYGYTF
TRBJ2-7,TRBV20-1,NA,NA,TGCAGTGCTAGAGTAGCCGGCCCGCTTGTATACGAGCAGTACTTC,CSARVAGPLVYEQYF
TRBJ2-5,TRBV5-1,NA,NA,TGCGCCAGCAGCTTGGATATCGGCGGGGAGACCCAGTACTTC,CASSLDIGGETQYF
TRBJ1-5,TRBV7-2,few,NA,TGTGCCAGCAGCTTAGCGCGAACAGGGAATAGGTACAGCCCCCAGCATTTT,CASSLARTGNRYSPQHF
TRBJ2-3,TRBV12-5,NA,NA,TGTGCTAGTGGTCCAGGACCGGCTAGGGATACGCAGTATTTT,CASGPGPARDTQYF
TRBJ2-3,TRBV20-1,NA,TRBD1,TGCAGTGCTCCTCGGACAGGGGTTTTCACAGATACGCAGTATTTT,CSAPRTGVFTDTQYF
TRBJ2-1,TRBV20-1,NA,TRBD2,TGCAGTGCTTGGACTAGCGGGAGTCGCAGACCCTCCTACAATGAGCAGTTCTTC,CSAWTSGSRRPSYNEQFF
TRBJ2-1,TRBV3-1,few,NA,TGTGCCAGCAGCCAAGATCATAGCGCCTCCTACAATGAGCAGTTCTTC,CASSQDHSASYNEQFF
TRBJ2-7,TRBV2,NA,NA,TGTGCCAGCAGTGATGCGGGATGGAAGGAGCAGTACTTC,CASSDAGWKEQYF